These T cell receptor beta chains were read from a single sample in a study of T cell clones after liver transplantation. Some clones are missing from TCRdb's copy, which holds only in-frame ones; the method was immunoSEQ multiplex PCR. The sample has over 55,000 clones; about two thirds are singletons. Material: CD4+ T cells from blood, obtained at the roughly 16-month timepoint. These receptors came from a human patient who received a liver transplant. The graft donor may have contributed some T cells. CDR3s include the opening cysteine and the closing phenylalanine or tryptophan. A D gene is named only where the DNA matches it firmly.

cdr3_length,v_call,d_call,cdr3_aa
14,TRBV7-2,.,CASSLAHNTDTQYF
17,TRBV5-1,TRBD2,CASSSAGGSKTYNEQFF
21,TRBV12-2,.,CASRLAETGPGDIVAKNIQYF
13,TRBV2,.,CASMARVGYGYTF
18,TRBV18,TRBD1,CASSPPGDRGTTVGELFF
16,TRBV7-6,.,CASSSPPGGNTDTQYF
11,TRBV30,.,CAWGTGSEAFF
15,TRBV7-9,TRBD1,CASSSSGTGTYEQYF
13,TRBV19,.,CASRSRGSETQYF
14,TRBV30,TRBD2,CASRSGRSTGELFF
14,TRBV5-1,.,CASSFGGGTDTQYF
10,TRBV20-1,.,CSASSETQYF
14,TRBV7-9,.,CASSLGWGGTEAFF
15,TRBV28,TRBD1,CASHSGQQGNQPQHF
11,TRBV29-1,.,CSARTGYGYTF
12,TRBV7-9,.,CASSLGGDGYTF
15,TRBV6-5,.,CASSYSLVPGNTIYF
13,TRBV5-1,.,CASSEGDTGELFF
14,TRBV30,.,CAWSVNRVESPLHF
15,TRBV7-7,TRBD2,CASSRWTSGTDTQYF
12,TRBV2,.,CASSEIHPAGTF
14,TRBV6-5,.,CASSLGLASETQYF
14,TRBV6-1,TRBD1,CASIEGQSYNEQFF